The sequence of this T cell receptor (beta chain) was determined in a study of OX40 agonist ivuxolimab in advanced cancers. Study outcomes and limitations: The expanded peripheral T cells' antigen specificity was not determined.

The CDR3 runs to 15 residues. V lost 4 bases, J lost 5 bases, and 7 bases stayed unmatched. CDR1 MNHNS and CDR2 SASEGT come from the germline V gene. Assay: immunoSEQ multiplex PCR; the TCRdb copy retains only in-frame clones and omits some. The data show 65,000 to 95,000 clones, about nine tenths seen once. On this clone: Its matching antigen is unknown.

This chain connects TRBV6-1 to TRBJ1-5; 8 nucleotides agree with TRBD1. The sequencing used CD4+ or CD8+ T cells sorted from blood, collected in a trial of the OX40 agonist ivuxolimab. This TCR derives from an adult with an advanced solid tumor such as melanoma, head and neck, liver or kidney cancer. CDR3: CASSAIRGPDQPQHF. CDR3 bases: TGTGCCAGCAGTGCGATCAGGGGGCCGGATCAGCCCCAGCATTTT.